This T cell receptor (beta chain) was observed in a study of T-cell memory formation after mild COVID-19. Study in general: Clusters were largely donor specific. Overall study findings and caveats: Pre-infection memory held some responding clones, suggesting pre-existing cross-reactive T cells responded.

Between the trimmed V and J ends, which lost 5 bases and 3 bases, there was a span of 19 bases. Per the germline V gene, CDR1 is SEHNR and CDR2 is FQNEAQ (reference sequence). This CDR3 has 16 residues. This clonotype was seen more than once but under ten times. Its specificity is unknown. 5'RACE primed from the constant segment yielded TCR alpha and TCR beta cDNA libraries bearing sample barcodes and UMIs. Via MiXCR, TCRdb re-called the 5' RACE reads, giving one row per CDR3 protein. Here the sample spans about 120,000 distinct CDR3 sequences, about a fifth being singletons. The sequenced sample consisted of PBMCs or a T cell subset sorted from them (not recorded which). The source is a man aged 18 to 30 who had mild COVID-19 (a few samples of this study predate the infection). Cell type and time point are not known. This rearrangement joins TRBV7-9 to TRBJ1-2, with a possible D match to TRBD1 (5 bases). The CDR3 sequence: CASSQITGTDYYGYTF. CDR3 sequence (DNA): TGTGCCAGCAGCCAGATTACCGGGACGGACTACTATGGCTACACCTTC.